The text below deals with one TCR beta chain. CDR3 length: 14 residues. The V gene's germline CDR1 is SGHNT and CDR2 YYREEE (reference sequence). V was trimmed by 4 bases and J by 8 bases, leaving 16 bases between them. This PCR relied on a set of 60 Vbeta primers and 13 Jbeta primers. Some clones are missing from TCRdb's copy, which holds only in-frame ones; the method was immunoSEQ multiplex PCR. This table holds around 150,000 clones, about 85% found once. This specimen comes from a study of cytomegalovirus exposure and HLA in healthy donors. This TCR came from a boy younger than 10 in good health and CMV-seronegative. The chain recombines TRBV5-4 with TRBJ2-1, with a possible D match to TRBD1 (5 bases). The material sequenced was PBMCs. CDR3 loop: CASSPDTLLDEQFF. In DNA form, the CDR3 reads TGTGCCAGCAGCCCGGACACCCTGCTCGATGAGCAGTTCTTC.